A selection of T cell receptor beta chains follows, all from one sample in a study of cytotoxic CD8 clonotypes in ibrutinib-treated CLL. Sequencing used immunoSEQ multiplex PCR; TCRdb keeps in-frame clones, though not all of them. The table lists about 50,000 clones, around 52% of them singletons. The source material was PBMCs, sampled after 24 months of ibrutinib treatment. Receptors originate from a human donor with chronic lymphocytic leukemia. The CDR3 runs from the conserved cysteine through the conserved F or W. D genes are given only for firm matches. Only some rows state a clone size, as once, few, many or a class for expanded clones.

.,TRBV6-5,TRBJ1-2,.,CASSIRQKEDGYTF,TGTGCCAGCAGTATCCGACAGAAGGAAGACGGCTACACCTTC
.,TRBV6-5,TRBJ2-6,.,CASRQGFGANVLTF,TGTGCCAGCAGACAGGGTTTTGGGGCCAACGTCCTGACTTTC
TRBD2,TRBV10-3,TRBJ2-7,.,CAISGIAGGVYEQYF,TGTGCCATCAGTGGGATAGCGGGGGGGGTTTACGAGCAGTACTTC
.,TRBV2,TRBJ1-2,.,CASIQGGGSLGYTF,TGTGCCAGCATTCAAGGGGGGGGTTCCCTTGGCTACACCTTC
.,TRBV19,TRBJ2-7,.,CACGKYEQYF,TGTGCCTGTGGCAAATACGAGCAGTACTTC
.,TRBV4-1,TRBJ2-3,.,CASSQKTRGGTDTQYF,TGCGCCAGCAGCCAAAAAACTAGAGGGGGTACAGATACGCAGTATTTT
.,TRBV5-6,TRBJ2-7,.,CASSKLGPVYEQYF,TGTGCCAGCAGTAAACTGGGACCGGTCTACGAGCAGTACTTC
.,TRBV5-1,TRBJ2-3,.,CASTPTAGDTQYF,TGCGCCAGCACACCGACAGCCGGGGATACGCAGTATTTT
.,TRBV29-1,TRBJ1-2,.,CSVEGGGVNYGYTF,TGCAGCGTTGAAGGCGGAGGGGTTAACTATGGCTACACCTTC
.,TRBV25-1,TRBJ1-2,many,CASSEFGGAAYGYTF,TGTGCCAGCAGTGAATTCGGGGGGGCGGCCTATGGCTACACCTTC
TRBD1,TRBV5-8,TRBJ1-4,few,CASSRPTGGSEKLFF,TGTGCCAGCAGTAGGCCGACAGGGGGAAGTGAAAAACTGTTTTTT
TRBD1,TRBV5-1,TRBJ2-2,few,CASSFGTANTGELFF,TGCGCCAGCAGCTTCGGGACAGCGAACACCGGGGAGCTGTTTTTT
.,TRBV7-9,TRBJ2-2,.,CASSRTDAFTGELFF,TGTGCCAGCAGCCGGACGGATGCATTCACCGGGGAGCTGTTTTTT
.,TRBV10-3,TRBJ1-6,many,CATSWSGEPLHF,TGTGCCACCTCCTGGTCCGGGGAACCCCTCCACTTT
.,TRBV14,TRBJ2-2,.,CASSQVAGPTGELFF,TGTGCCAGCAGCCAAGTTGCCGGCCCCACCGGGGAGCTGTTTTTT
TRBD1,TRBV5-1,TRBJ1-6,.,CASSTGQGGSYNSPLHF,TGCGCCAGCAGCACTGGACAGGGGGGATCCTATAATTCACCCCTCCACTTT
TRBD1,TRBV11-3,TRBJ1-4,.,CASRGQGAVEKLFF,TGTGCCAGCAGAGGACAGGGGGCGGTTGAAAAACTGTTTTTT
.,TRBV6-6,TRBJ1-5,many,CASSYSSRNQPQHF,TGTGCCAGCAGTTACTCGAGTAGGAATCAGCCCCAGCATTTT
.,TRBV6-5,TRBJ2-3,.,CASLARGTDTQYF,TGTGCCAGCCTAGCGCGCGGCACAGATACGCAGTATTTT
.,TRBV15,TRBJ2-1,.,CATSSLGGATTYNEQFF,TGTGCCACCAGCAGTCTGGGGGGGGCCACCACGTACAATGAGCAGTTCTTC
TRBD2,TRBV6-1,TRBJ2-1,many,CASSSSGNSYNEQFF,TGTGCCAGCAGTTCAAGCGGGAACTCCTACAATGAGCAGTTCTTC
.,TRBV14,TRBJ1-2,.,CAVGASYGYTF,TGTGCCGTTGGGGCTTCATATGGCTACACCTTC
.,TRBV4-2,TRBJ2-2,.,CASSQNTGELFF,TGTGCCAGCAGCCAAAACACCGGGGAGCTGTTTTTT
.,TRBV6-4,TRBJ2-2,.,CASRPQRGITGELFF,TGTGCCAGCAGACCCCAACGGGGTATAACCGGGGAGCTGTTTTTT
TRBD2,TRBV7-9,TRBJ2-5,.,CASSQTSGGLETQYF,TGTGCCAGCAGCCAGACTAGCGGGGGGTTGGAGACCCAGTACTTC
.,TRBV2,TRBJ1-2,few,CASSDYQLGYTF,TGTGCCAGCAGTGACTACCAGTTGGGCTACACCTTC
.,TRBV29-1,TRBJ2-3,.,CSVGWFRAGISQYF,TGCAGCGTTGGTTGGTTCCGTGCGGGGATTTCGCAGTATTTT
TRBD1,TRBV5-6,TRBJ1-1,.,CASSLRGQFTEAFF,TGTGCCAGCAGCTTGAGGGGACAGTTCACTGAAGCTTTCTTT
.,TRBV7-7,TRBJ1-6,.,CASSPRGSPLHF,TGTGCCAGCAGCCCGAGGGGCTCACCCCTCCACTTT